Sequencing of this T cell receptor (beta chain) was carried out in a study of early T cells in non-severe SARS-CoV-2 infection. Individually, cDNA molecules had unique molecular identifiers attached to them. TCRdb used MiXCR to reprocess the 5' RACE reads, holding one entry per CDR3 protein. The sample carries around 80,000 distinct CDR3 sequences, approximately 11% recorded once. The germline V and J ends were trimmed by 2 bases and 13 bases, with 18 bases remaining between them. The CDR3 consists of 14 residues. CDR1 is GTSNPN, CDR2 SVGIG, per germline (reference sequence). The sample was whole blood, taken at baseline. The chain recombines TRBV30 with TRBJ1-6; D is possibly TRBD1 (5 bases). This receptor was taken from an adult who was a healthcare worker with PCR-confirmed SARS-CoV-2 infection or an uninfected control (not recorded which). Here the CDR3 reads CAWSPGTVDTPLHF. The CDR3 DNA reads as TGTGCCTGGAGTCCCGGGACCGTCGATACCCCCCTCCACTTT.